One sample yielded the 6 T cell receptor beta chains listed below, sequenced in a study of T cells and Merkel cell carcinoma outcomes. Profiled with immunoSEQ multiplex PCR; TCRdb holds only in-frame clones, not every one. The sample has thousands of clones; 70% to 90% are singletons. The specimen was tumor tissue from Merkel cell carcinoma. The receptor set was obtained from a human donor with Merkel cell carcinoma.

The chain joins TRBV7-9 to TRBJ1-1; D gene uncertain. The length of the CDR3 is 11 residues. Germline CDR1 and CDR2: SEHNR and FQNEAQ (reference sequence). V gave up 1 base and J gave up 6 bases, with 3 bases separating them. The CDR3 nucleotides are TGTGCCAGCAGCTTAGTATCTGAAGCTTTCTTT. This translates into CASSLVSEAFF.

For the CDR3, the DNA is TGTGCTAGTGGCCGGGTAAACATCACGGGGGGAGGATACAATGAGCAGTTCTTC. The encoded protein is CASGRVNITGGGYNEQFF. The chain employs TRBV12-5 and TRBJ2-1, with 7 bases lining up with TRBD2. J was trimmed by 4 bases and V by 6 bases; bases with no gene match: 18. This CDR3 has 18 amino acids. Germline assignment: CDR1 LGHNT and CDR2 FRNRAP. Using reference TRBV12-5 and TRBJ2-1 for the parts outside the CDR3, the full variable domain is DARVTQTPRHKVTEMGQEVTMRCQPILGHNTVFWYRQTMMQGLELLAYFRNRAPLDDSGMPKDRFSAEMPDATLATLKIQPSEPRDSAVYFCASGRVNITGGGYNEQFFGPGTRLTVL.

As for this clone: The sample contains more than one DNA sequence encoding this CDR3. The V call is TRBV10-3, the J call TRBJ2-1; 8 positions agree with TRBD1. CDR1 is ENHRY and CDR2 is SYGVKD in the germline V gene. The CDR3 length is 15 residues. The CDR3, as DNA: TGTGCTATCGGGGCGGGACAGGTACCCGGGGGTGAGCAGTTCTTC. It is translated as CAIGAGQVPGGEQFF.

This chain uses TRBV7-9 with TRBJ1-2; 12 nucleotides align to TRBD1. The ends lost 4 bases at V and 7 bases at J; junction bases unmatched: 4. Germline CDR1 reads SEHNR; CDR2 reads FQNEAQ (reference sequence). There are 14 residues in the CDR3. CDR3 loop: CASSSGQGAIGYTF. The CDR3 DNA follows: TGTGCCAGCAGCTCGGGACAGGGGGCAATTGGCTACACCTTC.

This rearrangement joins TRBV7-9 to TRBJ1-1; 10 bases are shared with TRBD1. V lost 3 bases to trimming and J lost 4 bases; unmatched junction nucleotides: 5. The CDR3 contains 15 residues. The germline V gene encodes CDR1 SEHNR and CDR2 FQNEAQ (reference sequence). CDR3 amino acids: CASSLLGQGVTEAFF. CDR3 in DNA: TGTGCCAGCAGCTTGCTTGGACAGGGGGTCACTGAAGCTTTCTTT.

The V gene is TRBV30, the J gene TRBJ2-7; D may be TRBD1 or TRBD2 (6 bases each). The V end lost 2 bases, the J end lost 1 base, and 9 bases lay between the germline ends. The CDR3 extends over 13 amino acids. Germline V CDR1 and CDR2: GTSNPN, SVGIG (reference sequence). CDR3 sequence reads: CAWSKGGSYEQYF. The CDR3 region has the DNA TGTGCCTGGAGTAAGGGGGGTTCCTACGAGCAGTACTTC.